This entry describes one T cell receptor (beta chain). What it binds is not known. Trimming left V 7 bases short and J 4 bases short, with 19 bases between. The germline V gene encodes CDR1 MDHEN and CDR2 SYDVKM. CDR3 length equals 15 residues. The data originate from a study of blood T cells in healthy people across ages. Study-wide findings and caveats: A roughly linear fall in TCR beta diversity per million T cells was seen with increasing age.

For the second PCR, which ran for 7 to 11 cycles, a sample-barcoded 5' primer and a J-beta primer mix were used. All cDNA molecules were each tagged by a template-switch adaptor with 12 random nucleotides. A minimum of 3 million CDR3-containing paired-end reads was obtained for each sample. Via MiXCR, TCRdb re-called the 5' RACE reads, giving one row per CDR3 protein. The table has around 280,000 distinct CDR3 sequences, around 27% seen once. Sequences were obtained from blood. The TCR originated in a woman in her 70s in good health. This chain connects TRBV28 to TRBJ1-2, with a tentative D call TRBD1 (6 bases). This chain's CDR3 is CASNQNRGRTYGYTF. The CDR3 DNA sequence: TGTGCCAGCAACCAAAACCGGGGGCGGACCTATGGCTACACCTTC.